This T cell receptor (beta chain) was identified during a study of blood T cell repertoires in COVID-19. Study-wide context: Specimens from acute and convalescent COVID-19 originated in the United States, Italy and Spain. T cells, B-cell-depleted T cells, or PBMCs provided the cDNA or gDNA that served as material.

The CDR3 is 14 residues long. The V gene's germline CDR1 is MNHEY and CDR2 SVGEGT. The V and J ends lost 5 bases and 1 base, in that order; junction bases with no gene match: 5. Under the authors' procedure: The authors estimated nucleated cell counts from reference gene primer amplification. The assay was immunoSEQ multiplex PCR, and TCRdb's table has in-frame clones only and misses some. The D gene and trimming were derived from the DNA, and the V and J assignments and clone size from that table. The repertoire consists of 350,000 to 450,000 clones, with roughly 90% occurring once and the leading ten covering around 1.2%.

The sequence came from a man aged 40-55 years with acute or convalescent COVID-19. Sequenced sample: peripheral blood. The chain recombines TRBV6-2 or TRBV6-3 with TRBJ2-7, with 7 bases lining up with TRBD1. The CDR3 DNA reads TGTGCCAGCAGTGCCCGACAGGGTTCCTACGAGCAGTACTTC. This translates into CASSARQGSYEQYF.